This entry is about one T cell receptor (beta chain). The antigen is unknown. TCRdb redid the calling of the 5' RACE reads with MiXCR, one entry per CDR3 protein. The table records 150,000 to 200,000 distinct CDR3 sequences, 25% to 40% of them present only once. This sample is drawn from a study of T-cell memory formation after mild COVID-19. Study overall: Clustering of TCRs was largely donor specific. Study outcomes and limitations: Shrinking CD4+ clones resided mostly in CM and EM, and CD8+ ones in EMRA. Some SARS-CoV-2-responding clones were already detected in memory before infection. Later expanders leaned CD4+, whereas day 15 to 85 contracting clones were balanced CD4/CD8.

Germline-derived CDR1 and CDR2 are SGHTA and FQGNSA. V shed 6 bases and J shed 6 bases, with 15 bases lying between them. The CDR3 runs 14 residues. The chain combines TRBV7-2 with TRBJ2-1; D is uncertain. Material: PBMCs or a T cell subset sorted from them (not recorded which). The receptor comes from an adult woman who had mild COVID-19 (a few samples of this study predate the infection). Cell type and time point are not known. CDR3 nucleotides: TGTGCCAGCAGTCTCCCCCGAGGCATCAATGAGCAGTTCTTC. This codes for CASSLPRGINEQFF.